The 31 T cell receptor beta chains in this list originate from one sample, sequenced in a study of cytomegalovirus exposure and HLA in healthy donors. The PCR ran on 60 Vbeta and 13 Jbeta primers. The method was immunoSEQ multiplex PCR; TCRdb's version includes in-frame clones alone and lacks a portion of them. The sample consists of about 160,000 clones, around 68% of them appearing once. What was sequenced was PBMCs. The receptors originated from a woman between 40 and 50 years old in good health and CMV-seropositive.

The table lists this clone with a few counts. The CDR3 is CASSLSGQAIDNEQFF. The CDR3, as DNA: TGCGCCAGCAGCTTGTCGGGACAGGCCATCGACAATGAGCAGTTCTTC. The chain links TRBV5-1 to TRBJ2-1; TRBD1 agrees at 8 bases. Germline V lookup: CDR1 SGHRS, CDR2 YFSETQ. This CDR3 is built from 16 residues. The ends lost 1 base at V and 5 bases at J; junction bases unmatched: 8. The whole variable domain, filled in from reference TRBV5-1 and TRBJ2-1, reads KAGVTQTPRYLIKTRGQQVTLSCSPISGHRSVSWYQQTPGQGLQFLFEYFSETQRNKGNFPGRFSGRQFSNSRSEMNVSTLELGDSALYLCASSLSGQAIDNEQFFGPGTRLTVL.

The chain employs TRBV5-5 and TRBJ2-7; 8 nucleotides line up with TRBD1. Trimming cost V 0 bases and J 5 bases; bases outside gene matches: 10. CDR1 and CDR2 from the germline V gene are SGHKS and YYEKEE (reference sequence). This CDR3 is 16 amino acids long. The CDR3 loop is CASSLAFGQGAHEQYF. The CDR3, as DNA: TGTGCCAGCAGCTTGGCCTTTGGACAGGGCGCCCACGAGCAGTACTTC.

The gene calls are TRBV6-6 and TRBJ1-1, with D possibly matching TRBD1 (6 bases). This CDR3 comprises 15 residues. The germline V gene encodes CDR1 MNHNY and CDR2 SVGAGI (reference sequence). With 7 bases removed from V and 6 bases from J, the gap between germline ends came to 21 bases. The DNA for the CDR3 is TGTGCCAGCACCTTACAGGGCTACCCGAGCCCTGAAGCTTTCTTT. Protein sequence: CASTLQGYPSPEAFF.

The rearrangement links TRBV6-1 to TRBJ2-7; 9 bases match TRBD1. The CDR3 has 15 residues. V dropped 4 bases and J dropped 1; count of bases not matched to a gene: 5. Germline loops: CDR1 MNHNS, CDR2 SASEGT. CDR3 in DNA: TGTGCCAGCAGTGCATCCGGGACAGGGTCCTACGAGCAGTACTTC. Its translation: CASSASGTGSYEQYF.

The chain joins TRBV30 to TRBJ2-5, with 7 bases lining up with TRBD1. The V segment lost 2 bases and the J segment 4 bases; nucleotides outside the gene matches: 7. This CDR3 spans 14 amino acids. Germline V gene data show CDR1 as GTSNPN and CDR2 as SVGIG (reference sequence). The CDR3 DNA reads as TGTGCCTGGAGTTTTGACAGGGTAACAGAGACCCAGTACTTC. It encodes CAWSFDRVTETQYF.

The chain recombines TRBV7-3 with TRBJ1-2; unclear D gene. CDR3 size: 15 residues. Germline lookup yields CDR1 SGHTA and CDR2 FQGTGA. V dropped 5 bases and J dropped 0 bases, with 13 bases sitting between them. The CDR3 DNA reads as TGTGCCAGCAGCCCCGGCGCAGGCGCTAACTATGGCTACACCTTC. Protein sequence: CASSPGAGANYGYTF.

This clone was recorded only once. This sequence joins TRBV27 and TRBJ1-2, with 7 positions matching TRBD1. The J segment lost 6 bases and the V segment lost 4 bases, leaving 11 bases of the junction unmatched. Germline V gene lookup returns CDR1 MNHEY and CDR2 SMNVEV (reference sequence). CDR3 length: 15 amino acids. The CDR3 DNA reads TGTGCCAGCAGTTCCACTAACTTGGACAGGCATGGCTACACCTTC. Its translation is CASSSTNLDRHGYTF.

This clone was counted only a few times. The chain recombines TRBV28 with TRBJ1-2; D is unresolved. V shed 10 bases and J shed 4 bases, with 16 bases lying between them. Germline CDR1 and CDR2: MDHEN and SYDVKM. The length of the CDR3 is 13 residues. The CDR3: CAIGLAWGYGYTF. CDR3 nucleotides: TGTGCCATAGGACTGGCTTGGGGCTATGGCTACACCTTC.

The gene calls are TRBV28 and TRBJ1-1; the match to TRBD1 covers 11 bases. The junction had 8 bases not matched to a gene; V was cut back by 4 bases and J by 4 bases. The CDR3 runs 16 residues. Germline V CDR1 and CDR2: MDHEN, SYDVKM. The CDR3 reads CASSSGTGGPSTEAFF. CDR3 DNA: TGTGCCAGCAGTTCCGGGACAGGGGGACCATCCACTGAAGCTTTCTTT.

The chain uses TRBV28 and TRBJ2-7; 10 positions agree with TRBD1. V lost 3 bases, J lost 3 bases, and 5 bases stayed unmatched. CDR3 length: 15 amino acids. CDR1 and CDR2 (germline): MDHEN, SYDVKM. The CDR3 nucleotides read TGTGCCAGCAGTTTCCCCGGGACAGGGGACTACGAGCAGTACTTC. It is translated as CASSFPGTGDYEQYF.

CDR3: CASSRGTVENEQYF. CDR3 nucleotide sequence: TGTGCCAGCAGTAGGGGGACAGTCGAAAACGAGCAGTACTTC. V is TRBV28 and J is TRBJ2-7, with TRBD1 matching 7 bases. CDR1 MDHEN and CDR2 SYDVKM come from the germline V gene. The junction had 9 bases not matched to a gene; V was cut back by 5 bases and J by 5 bases. The CDR3 covers 14 residues.

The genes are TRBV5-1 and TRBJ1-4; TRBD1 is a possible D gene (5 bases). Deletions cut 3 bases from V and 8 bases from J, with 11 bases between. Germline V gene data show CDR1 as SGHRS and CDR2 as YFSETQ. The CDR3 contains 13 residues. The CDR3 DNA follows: TGCGCCAGCAGCTCGGACGGGGGGGAAAAACTGTTTTTT. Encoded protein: CASSSDGGEKLFF.

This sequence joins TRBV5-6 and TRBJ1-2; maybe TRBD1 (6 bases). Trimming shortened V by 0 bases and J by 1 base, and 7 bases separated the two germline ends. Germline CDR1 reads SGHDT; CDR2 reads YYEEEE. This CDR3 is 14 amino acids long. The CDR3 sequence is CASSLGTVNYGYTF. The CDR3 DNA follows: TGTGCCAGCAGCTTGGGGACAGTTAACTATGGCTACACCTTC.

The CDR3 sequence: CASSSGRAGRITDTQYF. DNA for the CDR3: TGTGCCAGCAGCAGCGGGCGAGCGGGAAGAATCACAGATACGCAGTATTTT. This chain links TRBV7-2 with TRBJ2-3, with 7 nucleotides matching TRBD2. CDR3 length: 17 amino acids. CDR1 is SGHTA, CDR2 FQGNSA, per germline. The ends lost 5 bases at V and 2 bases at J; junction bases unmatched: 13.

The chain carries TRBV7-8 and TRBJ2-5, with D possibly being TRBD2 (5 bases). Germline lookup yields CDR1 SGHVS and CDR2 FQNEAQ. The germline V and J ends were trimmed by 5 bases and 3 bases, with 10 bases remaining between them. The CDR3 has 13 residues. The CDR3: CASSTGLEETQYF. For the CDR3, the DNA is TGTGCCAGCAGCACGGGATTAGAAGAGACCCAGTACTTC. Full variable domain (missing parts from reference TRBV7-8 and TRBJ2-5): GAGVSQSPRYKVAKRGQDVALRCDPISGHVSLFWYQQALGQGPEFLTYFQNEAQLDKSGLPSDRFFAERPEGSVSTLKIQRTQQEDSAVYLCASSTGLEETQYFGPGTRLLVL.

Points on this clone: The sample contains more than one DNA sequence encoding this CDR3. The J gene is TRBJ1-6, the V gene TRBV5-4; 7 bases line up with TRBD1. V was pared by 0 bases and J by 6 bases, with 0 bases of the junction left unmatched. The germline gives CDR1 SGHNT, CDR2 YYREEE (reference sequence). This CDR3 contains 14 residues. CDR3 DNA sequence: TGTGCCAGCAGCTTGGGACAGGGTAATTCACCCCTCCACTTT. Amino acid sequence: CASSLGQGNSPLHF.

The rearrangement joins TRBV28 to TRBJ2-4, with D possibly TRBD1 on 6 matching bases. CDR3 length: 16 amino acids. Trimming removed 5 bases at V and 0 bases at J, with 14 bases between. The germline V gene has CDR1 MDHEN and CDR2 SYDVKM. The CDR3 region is CASSQQGAIAKNIQYF. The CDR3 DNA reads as TGTGCCAGCAGTCAACAGGGAGCTATAGCCAAAAACATTCAGTACTTC. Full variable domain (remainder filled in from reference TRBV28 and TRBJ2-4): DVKVTQSSRYLVKRTGEKVFLECVQDMDHENMFWYRQDPGLGLRLIYFSYDVKMKEKGDIPEGYSVSREKKERFSLILESASTNQTSMYLCASSQQGAIAKNIQYFGAGTRLSVL.

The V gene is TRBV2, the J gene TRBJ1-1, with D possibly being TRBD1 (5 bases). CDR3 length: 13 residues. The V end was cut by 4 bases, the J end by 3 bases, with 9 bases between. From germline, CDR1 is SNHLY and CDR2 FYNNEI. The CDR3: CASSADIYTEAFF. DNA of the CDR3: TGTGCCAGCAGTGCGGACATCTACACTGAAGCTTTCTTT.

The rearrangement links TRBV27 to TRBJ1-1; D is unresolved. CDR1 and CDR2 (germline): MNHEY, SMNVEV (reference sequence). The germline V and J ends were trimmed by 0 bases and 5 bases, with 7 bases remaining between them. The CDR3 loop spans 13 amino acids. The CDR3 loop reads CASSLSSLTEAFF. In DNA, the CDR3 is TGTGCCAGCAGTTTATCGAGCCTAACTGAAGCTTTCTTT.

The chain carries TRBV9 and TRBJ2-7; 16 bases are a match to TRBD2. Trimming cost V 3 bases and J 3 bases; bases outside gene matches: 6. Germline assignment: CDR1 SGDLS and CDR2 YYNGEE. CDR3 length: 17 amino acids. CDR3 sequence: CASSAEGLAGGIYEQYF. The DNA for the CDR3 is TGTGCCAGCAGCGCCGAGGGACTAGCGGGAGGGATCTACGAGCAGTACTTC. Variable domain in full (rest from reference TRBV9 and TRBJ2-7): DSGVTQTPKHLITATGQRVTLRCSPRSGDLSVYWYQQSLDQGLQFLIQYYNGEERAKGNILERFSAQQFPDLHSELNLSSLELGDSALYFCASSAEGLAGGIYEQYFGPGTRLTVT.

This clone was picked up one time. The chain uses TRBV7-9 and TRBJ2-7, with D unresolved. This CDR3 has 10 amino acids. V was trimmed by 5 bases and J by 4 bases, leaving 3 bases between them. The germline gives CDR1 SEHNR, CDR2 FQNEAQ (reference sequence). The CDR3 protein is CASSPYEQYF. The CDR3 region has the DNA TGTGCCAGCAGCCCGTACGAGCAGTACTTC.

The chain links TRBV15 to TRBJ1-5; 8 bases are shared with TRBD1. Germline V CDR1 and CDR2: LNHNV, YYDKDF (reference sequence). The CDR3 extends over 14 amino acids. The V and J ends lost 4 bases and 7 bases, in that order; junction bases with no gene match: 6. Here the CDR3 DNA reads TGTGCCACCAGCATAGACAGGGGCGGACAGCCCCAGCATTTT. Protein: CATSIDRGGQPQHF.

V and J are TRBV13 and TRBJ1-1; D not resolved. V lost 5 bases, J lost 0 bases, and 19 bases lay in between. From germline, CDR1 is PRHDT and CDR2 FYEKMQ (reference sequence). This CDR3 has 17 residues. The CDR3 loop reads CASSPTGRINMNTEAFF. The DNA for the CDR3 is TGTGCCAGCAGCCCCACGGGGAGGATTAATATGAACACTGAAGCTTTCTTT.

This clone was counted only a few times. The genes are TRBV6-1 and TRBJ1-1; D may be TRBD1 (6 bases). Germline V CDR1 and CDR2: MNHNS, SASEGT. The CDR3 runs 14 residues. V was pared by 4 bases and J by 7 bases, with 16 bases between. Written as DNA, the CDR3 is TGTGCCAGCAGTGTGGGAAGAGGGGGTTTTGAAGCTTTCTTT. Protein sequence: CASSVGRGGFEAFF.

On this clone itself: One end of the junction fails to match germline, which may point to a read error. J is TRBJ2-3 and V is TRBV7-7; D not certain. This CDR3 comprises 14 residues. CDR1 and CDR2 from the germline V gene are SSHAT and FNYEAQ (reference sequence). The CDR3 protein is CASSPIDSADTQYF. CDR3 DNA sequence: TGTGCTAGCAGCCCAATAGATAGTGCAGATACGCAGTATTTT.

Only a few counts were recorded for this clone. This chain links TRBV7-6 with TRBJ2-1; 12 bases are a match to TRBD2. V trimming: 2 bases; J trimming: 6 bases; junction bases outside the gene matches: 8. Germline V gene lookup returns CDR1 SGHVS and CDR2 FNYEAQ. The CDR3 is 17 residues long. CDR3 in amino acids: CASSLSVGGLAGNEQFF. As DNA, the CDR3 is TGTGCCAGCAGCTTATCAGTCGGGGGACTAGCGGGCAATGAGCAGTTCTTC.

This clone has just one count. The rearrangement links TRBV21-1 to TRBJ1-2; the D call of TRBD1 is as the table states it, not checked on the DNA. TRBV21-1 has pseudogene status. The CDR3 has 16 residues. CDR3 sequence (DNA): TGTGCCAGCAGCAAAGCCCTCAGGGGTTGGGGCTATGGCTACACCTTC. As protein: CASSKALRGWGYGYTF.

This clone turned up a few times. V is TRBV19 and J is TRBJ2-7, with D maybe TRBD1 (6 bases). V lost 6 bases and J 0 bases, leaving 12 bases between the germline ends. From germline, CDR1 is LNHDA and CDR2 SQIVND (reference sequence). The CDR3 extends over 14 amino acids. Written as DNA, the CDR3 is TGTGCCAGTAGCGTTACAGGGAGCTCCTACGAGCAGTACTTC. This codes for CASSVTGSSYEQYF.

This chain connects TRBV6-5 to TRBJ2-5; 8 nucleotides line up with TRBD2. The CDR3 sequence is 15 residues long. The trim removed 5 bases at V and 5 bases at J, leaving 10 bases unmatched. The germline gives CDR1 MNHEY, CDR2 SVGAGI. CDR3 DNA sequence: TGTGCCAGCAGTATACGAGCGGGACTAGTGGAGACCCAGTACTTC. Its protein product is CASSIRAGLVETQYF.

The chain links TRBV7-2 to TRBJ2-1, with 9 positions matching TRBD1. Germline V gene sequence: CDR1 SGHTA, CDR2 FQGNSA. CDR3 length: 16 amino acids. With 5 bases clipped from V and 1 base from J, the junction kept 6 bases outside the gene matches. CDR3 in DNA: TGTGCCAGCAGCGTACAGGGGGCCTTTTCCTACAATGAGCAGTTCTTC. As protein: CASSVQGAFSYNEQFF.

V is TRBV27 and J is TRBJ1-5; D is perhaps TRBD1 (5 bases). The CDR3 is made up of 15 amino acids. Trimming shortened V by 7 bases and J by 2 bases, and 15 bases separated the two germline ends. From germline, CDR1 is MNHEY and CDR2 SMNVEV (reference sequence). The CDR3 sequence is CASKQGFPGNQPQHF. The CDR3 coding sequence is TGTGCCAGCAAGCAGGGTTTCCCGGGCAATCAGCCCCAGCATTTT.